Below are 18 T cell receptor beta chains sequenced from a single sample in a study of blood T cell repertoires in COVID-19 (dated by TCRdb to about 2020). Library preparation was by the immunoSEQ multiplex PCR assay. This is the immuneACCESS table as TCRdb keeps it, with only in-frame sequences that have V and J called. A part of the clones is gone; compared with another copy, unresolved V genes explain less than half, and the rest is unexplained. The sample includes fewer than 250,000 clones, with 70% to 85% observed a single time. Around 1.8% of the sample belongs to the ten largest clones. Material for sequencing was peripheral blood. The receptors come from an elderly woman with acute or convalescent COVID-19.

The rearrangement uses TRBV5-1 and TRBJ1-1, with 7 positions matching TRBD1. The CDR3 is 15 residues long. The trim removed 7 bases at V and 1 base at J, leaving 10 bases unmatched. Germline V gives CDR1 SGHRS, CDR2 YFSETQ. The CDR3 bases are TGCGCCAGCTGGCCGTGGACAGGAGAGAACACTGAAGCTTTCTTT. Translation gives CASWPWTGENTEAFF. The entire variable domain, with the rest obtained from reference TRBV5-1 and TRBJ1-1, is as follows: KAGVTQTPRYLIKTRGQQVTLSCSPISGHRSVSWYQQTPGQGLQFLFEYFSETQRNKGNFPGRFSGRQFSNSRSEMNVSTLELGDSALYLCASWPWTGENTEAFFGQGTRLTVV.

The V and J genes are TRBV5-1 and TRBJ1-1; D is uncertain. The germline V and J ends were trimmed by 4 bases and 4 bases, with 14 bases remaining between them. CDR1 is SGHRS and CDR2 is YFSETQ in the germline V gene. The CDR3 sequence is 14 residues long. CDR3 region: CASSTPPGGTEAFF. The CDR3 DNA is TGCGCCAGCAGCACCCCCCCGGGAGGCACTGAAGCTTTCTTT.

V and J are TRBV20-1 and TRBJ1-5; D remains unclear. The CDR3 totals 11 residues. The germline gives CDR1 DFQATT, CDR2 SNEGSKA (reference sequence). Deletions cut 2 bases from V and 11 bases from J, with 10 bases between. CDR3 residues: CSARKTMSQHF. The DNA for the CDR3 is TGCAGTGCTAGAAAGACAATGTCCCAGCATTTT.

The chain is built from TRBV21-1 and TRBJ2-3; the tabulated D call, TRBD2, remains unverified against the DNA. TRBV21-1 is given as a pseudogene. CDR3 length equals 19 residues. As DNA, the CDR3 is TGTGCCAGCAGCAAAGCGGAAGACACTAGCGGGGGGCGCACAGATACGCAGTATTTT. It encodes CASSKAEDTSGGRTDTQYF.

This chain joins TRBV7-8 and TRBJ1-2, with 7 bases aligning to TRBD1. Unmatched junction bases numbered 14, after V lost 5 bases and J lost 5 bases. The CDR3 is 16 residues long. Germline CDR1 is SGHVS and CDR2 is FQNEAQ. The CDR3 loop reads CASSRDMTGPLYGYTF. The CDR3 coding sequence is TGTGCCAGCAGCCGAGACATGACAGGGCCTCTTTATGGCTACACCTTC.

This clone has only a few counts. The V and J genes are TRBV11-1 and TRBJ1-2; TRBD1 matches 7 bases. Losses at the gene ends were 6 bases for V and 6 bases for J; bases not matched to a gene: 10. The V gene's germline CDR1 is SGHAT and CDR2 FQDESV (reference sequence). There are 14 residues in the CDR3. The CDR3 is CASRPTGVPDGYTF. For the CDR3, the DNA is TGTGCCAGCAGGCCTACAGGGGTTCCAGATGGCTACACCTTC.

The chain carries TRBV19 and TRBJ1-1; TRBD1 matches at 7 bases. The V gene's germline CDR1 is LNHDA and CDR2 SQIVND (reference sequence). V lost 5 bases and J lost 3; bases outside the gene matches: 12. CDR3 length: 16 residues. This chain's CDR3 is CASSSHRGPWDTEAFF. The CDR3 DNA is TGTGCCAGTAGTTCTCACAGGGGACCCTGGGACACTGAAGCTTTCTTT.

V and J are TRBV3-1 (or the pseudogene TRBV3-2) and TRBJ2-3; 11 positions agree with TRBD2. Germline V lookup: CDR1 LGHDT, CDR2 YNNKEL (reference sequence). The CDR3 extends over 18 amino acids. V shed 0 bases and J 5 bases; nucleotides not matched to a gene: 10. In nucleotides, the CDR3 is TGTGCCAGCAGCCAAGATCCGTATAGCGGGAGGGCCGGAGATACGCAGTATTTT. Translated, it gives CASSQDPYSGRAGDTQYF.

This clone has just a few counts. The rearrangement joins TRBV4-2 to TRBJ2-1; a weak D match, TRBD1 (5 bases). CDR3 length: 15 residues. In germline, CDR1 is LGHNA, CDR2 YNFKEQ. Deletions cut 0 bases from V and 7 bases from J, with 13 bases between. This CDR3 reads CASSQESAGMNEQFF. The CDR3 DNA reads as TGTGCCAGCAGCCAAGAATCGGCAGGGATGAATGAGCAGTTCTTC.

V and J are TRBV19 and TRBJ1-4; TRBD1 agrees at 7 bases. V shed 5 bases and J 7 bases; nucleotides not matched to a gene: 7. This CDR3 has 14 residues. Germline loops: CDR1 LNHDA, CDR2 SQIVND (reference sequence). This CDR3 reads CASSPGTVGEKLFF. The DNA of the CDR3 is TGTGCCAGTAGTCCCGGGACAGTCGGTGAAAAACTGTTTTTT.

The chain recombines TRBV7-8 with TRBJ2-5, with D unresolved. Germline assignment: CDR1 SGHVS and CDR2 FQNEAQ. V was shortened by 1 base and J by 5 bases, with 11 bases between the two germline ends. This CDR3 spans 14 amino acids. CDR3 bases: TGTGCCAGCAGCTTAGATCCGGGTGGGGAGACCCAGTACTTC. This codes for CASSLDPGGETQYF.

This chain connects TRBV4-2 to TRBJ2-1; no firm D call. Germline loops: CDR1 LGHNA, CDR2 YNFKEQ. V lost 0 bases and J 6 bases, leaving 12 bases between the germline ends. CDR3 size: 15 residues. The CDR3 region is CASSQDLSSGNEQFF. The CDR3 bases are TGTGCCAGCAGCCAAGATTTATCCAGTGGCAATGAGCAGTTCTTC.

This clone has a handful of counts. The chain recombines TRBV21-1 with TRBJ1-5. TRBV21-1 is labeled a pseudogene. The length of the CDR3 is 18 residues. In DNA form, the CDR3 reads TGTGCCAGCAGCAAAGCGCGGAGGCGCAAGAGTCCCAATCAGCCCCAGCATTTT. It is translated as CASSKARRRKSPNQPQHF.

This clone was counted only a few times. V usage is TRBV6-5 and J usage is TRBJ1-1; 9 nucleotides line up with TRBD1. The CDR3 loop spans 13 amino acids. After removal of 6 bases from V and 11 bases from J, the junction contained 10 bases not matched to a gene. Per the germline V gene, CDR1 is MNHEY and CDR2 is SVGAGI. CDR3 nucleotide sequence: TGTGCCAGCAGCCTACCCGGGACAGGGTACGCTTTCTTT. Its translation: CASSLPGTGYAFF.

This chain joins TRBV9 and TRBJ1-2; 9 bases are a match to TRBD1. V trimming: 2 bases; J trimming: 5 bases; junction bases outside the gene matches: 4. The CDR3 contains 14 residues. From germline, CDR1 is SGDLS and CDR2 YYNGEE. The CDR3 region has the DNA TGTGCCAGCAGCGTGGGACAGGGCAGATATGGCTACACCTTC. Encoded protein: CASSVGQGRYGYTF.

The rearrangement links TRBV18 to TRBJ1-4; possible D gene TRBD1, 6 bases. V gave up 0 bases and J gave up 5 bases, with 10 bases separating them. The CDR3 spans 15 residues. The V gene's germline CDR1 is KGHSH and CDR2 LQKENI. The CDR3 nucleotides are TGTGCCAGCTCACCACCGGGGGCTACAAATGAAAAACTGTTTTTT. This codes for CASSPPGATNEKLFF.

The gene calls are TRBV2 and TRBJ1-2; weak D call: TRBD1 (5 bases). This CDR3 is 14 amino acids long. CDR1 SNHLY and CDR2 FYNNEI come from the germline V gene. V was shortened by 4 bases and J by 4 bases, with 13 bases between the two germline ends. CDR3 sequence reads: CASSGGRGGYGYTF. In nucleotides, the CDR3 is TGTGCCAGCAGTGGAGGGAGGGGCGGCTATGGCTACACCTTC.

The gene calls are TRBV18 and TRBJ2-1, with 7 bases matching TRBD1. J was trimmed by 7 bases and V by 1 base; bases with no gene match: 4. Germline V gives CDR1 KGHSH, CDR2 LQKENI. This CDR3 region has 14 residues. CDR3 loop: CASSPQTGLNEQFF. The CDR3 DNA is TGTGCCAGCTCACCACAGACAGGGCTAAATGAGCAGTTCTTC.